This TCR beta chain was observed in a study of shared clonotypes between healthy human individuals. Comments on this clone: Its ends do not fully match the called genes, so a read error is possible.

Authors' analysis steps: ImmunoSEQ output held junction-only sequences without quality scores, so filtering differed. The repertoire was sequenced with immunoSEQ multiplex PCR; TCRdb's copy has only in-frame clones and lacks some. That table furnishes V, J and clone size, whereas the DNA furnished D and trimming. In the table there are nearly 1 million clones, more than 75% of which are singletons. The CDR3 consists of 12 residues. CDR1 and CDR2 (germline): SSHAT, FNYEAQ (reference sequence). Input material: memory CD4+ T cells sorted from blood. The sample's subset: CD45RA-negative fraction. The gene calls are TRBV7-7 and TRBJ2-7; D uncertain. The TCR was taken from a man younger than 35 in good health. CDR3 coding DNA: TGTGCTAGCAGCTCCAATGGGTACGAGCAGTACTTC. Its translation: CASSSNGYEQYF.